This is a list of T cell receptor beta chains from one sample in a study of persistence of HIV-infected CD4 T cells. Sequencing used immunoSEQ multiplex PCR; TCRdb keeps in-frame clones, though not all of them. The sample includes 30,000 to 45,000 clones, approximately 87% of them seen just once. What these receptors recognize is not known. This material consisted of cultured CD4+ T cells from PBMCs, taken from a patient who received antiretroviral therapy. The receptors were sampled from an adult with HIV. The donor label of this sample is uncertain. The CDR3 runs from the conserved cysteine through the conserved F or W. The order of the fields is D gene, V gene, J gene, clone size, CDR3 length, CDR3 DNA, CDR3 protein. The D gene is left open where the match is weak. Where a row states a size, it is once, few, many or the class of an expanded clone; other rows omit it.

D: TRBD2; V: TRBV3-1/TRBV3-2; J: TRBJ2-1; size: .; length: 16; DNA: TGTGCCAGCAGCCAAGGGGGGAGCGGGGTCTACAATGAGCAGTTCTTC; CDR3: CASSQGGSGVYNEQFF
D: .; V: TRBV7-8; J: TRBJ2-3; size: .; length: 13; DNA: TGTGCCAGCTCACCACGAATGACAGATACGCAGTATTTT; CDR3: CASSPRMTDTQYF
D: TRBD2; V: TRBV5-6; J: TRBJ2-3; size: .; length: 16; DNA: TGTGCCAGCAGCTTGGTAGCGGGGGGGAGCACAGATACGCAGTATTTT; CDR3: CASSLVAGGSTDTQYF
D: .; V: TRBV20-1; J: TRBJ2-7; size: .; length: 11; DNA: TGCAGTGCTATGGCGACCTACGAGCAGTACTTC; CDR3: CSAMATYEQYF
D: TRBD2; V: TRBV19; J: TRBJ2-3; size: .; length: 15; DNA: TGTGCCAGTAACCAGGGACTAGCGGGAGGAGATACGCAGTATTTT; CDR3: CASNQGLAGGDTQYF
D: .; V: TRBV18; J: TRBJ1-4; size: .; length: 15; DNA: TGTGCCAGCTCACCGAGAGCCAGTACTAATGAAAAACTGTTTTTT; CDR3: CASSPRASTNEKLFF
D: .; V: TRBV28; J: TRBJ1-6; size: .; length: 13; DNA: TGTGCCAGCAGTTTGGAGGGTAATTTTGCCCTCCACTTT; CDR3: CASSLEGNFALHF
D: .; V: TRBV5-4; J: TRBJ1-1; size: .; length: 13; DNA: TGTGCCAGCAGCTTGGTGTCCCAGGGTGAAGCTTTCTTT; CDR3: CASSLVSQGEAFF
D: TRBD1; V: TRBV5-1; J: TRBJ2-7; size: .; length: 15; DNA: TGCGCCAGCAGCTTGAGGGACAGGGTTTCAGCCGAGCAGTACTTC; CDR3: CASSLRDRVSAEQYF
D: .; V: TRBV7-9; J: TRBJ2-3; size: .; length: 14; DNA: TGTGCCAGCAGCCTCTCGACAGTCACAGATACGCAGTATTTT; CDR3: CASSLSTVTDTQYF
D: TRBD2; V: TRBV5-8; J: TRBJ2-7; size: .; length: 15; DNA: TGTGCCAGCAGTCGACTAGCGGGGCCCTCCTACGAGCAGTACTTC; CDR3: CASSRLAGPSYEQYF
D: .; V: TRBV6-5; J: TRBJ1-3; size: .; length: 14; DNA: TGTGCCAGCAGCAAACGGAACTCTGGAAACACCATATATTTT; CDR3: CASSKRNSGNTIYF
D: TRBD2; V: TRBV24-1; J: TRBJ2-3; size: .; length: 15; DNA: TGTGCCACCAGCGGACGGGGGGGAGCCACAGATACGCAGTATTTT; CDR3: CATSGRGGATDTQYF
D: .; V: TRBV9; J: TRBJ1-2; size: .; length: 16; DNA: TGTGCCAGCAGTGCCGATTGGACACACCCTAACTATGGCTACACCTTC; CDR3: CASSADWTHPNYGYTF
D: .; V: TRBV28; J: TRBJ2-7; size: .; length: 12; DNA: TGTGCCAGCAGTCCCCACGCCTACGAGCAGTACTTC; CDR3: CASSPHAYEQYF
D: .; V: TRBV5-1; J: TRBJ2-7; size: .; length: 17; DNA: TGCGCCAGCAGCCTACCGAATGGGCAGGCCTACTCCTACGAGCAGTACTTC; CDR3: CASSLPNGQAYSYEQYF
D: TRBD1; V: TRBV6-5; J: TRBJ2-3; size: .; length: 15; DNA: TGTGCCAGCAGTCGACAGGGTGGGTTTGGGTATACGCAGTATTTT; CDR3: CASSRQGGFGYTQYF
D: TRBD1; V: TRBV27; J: TRBJ2-3; size: .; length: 15; DNA: TGTGCCAGCAGTCTGGGGACAGTATCTGGCGATACGCAGTATTTT; CDR3: CASSLGTVSGDTQYF
D: .; V: TRBV7-3; J: TRBJ1-1; size: .; length: 13; DNA: TGTGCCAGCAGCTTAACAGGGGAAGGTGAAGCTTTCTTT; CDR3: CASSLTGEGEAFF
D: TRBD2; V: TRBV20-1; J: TRBJ2-7; size: .; length: 17; DNA: TGCAGTGCTAGTAGGGCTAGCGGGGGGTACATTTCCTACGAGCAATACTTC; CDR3: CSASRASGGYISYEQYF
D: .; V: TRBV28; J: TRBJ2-1; size: .; length: 11; DNA: TGTGCCAGCAGTTTATCGGGTGAGCAGTTCTTC; CDR3: CASSLSGEQFF
D: .; V: TRBV7-2; J: TRBJ2-3; size: .; length: 14; DNA: TGTGCCAGCAGCTTATCGTCTAGCACAGATACGCAGTATTTT; CDR3: CASSLSSSTDTQYF
D: .; V: TRBV6-5; J: TRBJ2-2; size: .; length: 15; DNA: TGTGCCAGCAGTTACGGGCAGAAAGCGACCGGGGAGCTGTTTTTT; CDR3: CASSYGQKATGELFF
D: .; V: TRBV6-6; J: TRBJ2-2; size: .; length: 14; DNA: TGTGCCAGCAGTTGGATTAGCGGAACCGGGGAGCTGTTTTTT; CDR3: CASSWISGTGELFF
D: .; V: TRBV7-9; J: TRBJ1-1; size: .; length: 13; DNA: TGTGCCAGCAGCTTATCGGAGGGGGGCTCGCCTTTCTTT; CDR3: CASSLSEGGSPFF
D: .; V: TRBV7-9; J: TRBJ1-4; size: .; length: 12; DNA: TGTGCCAGCAGCTTAGGGGGTGAAAAACTGTTTTTT; CDR3: CASSLGGEKLFF
D: TRBD2; V: TRBV28; J: TRBJ2-1; size: .; length: 16; DNA: TGTGCCAGCAGTCCTTCGTTAAGCGGGGGGGCTCGGAAGCAGTTCTTC; CDR3: CASSPSLSGGARKQFF
D: TRBD2; V: TRBV5-1; J: TRBJ2-7; size: .; length: 19; DNA: TGCGCCAGCAGCTTGCGCCCTAGCGGGGGCCAAAACCCCTCCAACGAGCAGTACTTC; CDR3: CASSLRPSGGQNPSNEQYF
D: TRBD1; V: TRBV3-1/TRBV3-2; J: TRBJ2-3; size: once; length: 15; DNA: TGTGCCAGCAGCCCGGACAGGGGTGGCACAGATACGCAGTATTTT; CDR3: CASSPDRGGTDTQYF
D: TRBD2; V: TRBV10-3; J: TRBJ2-1; size: .; length: 14; DNA: TGTGCCATCAGTGTCCTAGCGGGGGACAATGAGCAGTTCTTC; CDR3: CAISVLAGDNEQFF
D: TRBD1; V: TRBV5-1; J: TRBJ1-4; size: .; length: 15; DNA: TGCGCCAGCAGCCGGGACAGGGGAGTGGGTGAAAAACTGTTTTTT; CDR3: CASSRDRGVGEKLFF
D: .; V: TRBV10-1; J: TRBJ2-1; size: .; length: 15; DNA: TGCGCCAGCAGCGAACAGCGAGGGTCCTACAATGAGCAGTTCTTC; CDR3: CASSEQRGSYNEQFF
D: .; V: TRBV15; J: TRBJ2-1; size: .; length: 16; DNA: TGTGCCACCAGCAGAGGGGACGGGGCCACCCGCAATGAGCAGTTCTTC; CDR3: CATSRGDGATRNEQFF
D: TRBD1; V: TRBV13; J: TRBJ1-1; size: .; length: 17; DNA: TGTGCCAGCAGCGACCGGACAGGGGGCGCTATGAACACTGAAGCTTTCTTT; CDR3: CASSDRTGGAMNTEAFF
D: .; V: TRBV9; J: TRBJ1-1; size: .; length: 14; DNA: TGTGCCAGCAGCGTGACTACCCGGGACACTGAAGCTTTCTTT; CDR3: CASSVTTRDTEAFF
D: TRBD1; V: TRBV5-4; J: TRBJ1-4; size: .; length: 13; DNA: TGTGCCAGCAGCTTTGGGACAGAGGAAAAACTGTTTTTT; CDR3: CASSFGTEEKLFF
D: TRBD1; V: TRBV2; J: TRBJ2-7; size: .; length: 15; DNA: TGTGCCAGCATCCCGGCCGGGACAGGGTTCCACGAGCAGTACTTC; CDR3: CASIPAGTGFHEQYF